This T cell receptor beta chain was captured by sequencing in a study of blood T cell repertoires in COVID-19. In the study overall: The study drew acute and convalescent COVID-19 samples from the United States, Italy and Spain.

V lost 6 bases to trimming and J lost 0 bases; unmatched junction nucleotides: 2. The CDR3 covers 14 residues. In germline, CDR1 is MNHEY, CDR2 SVGEGT. Sequencing was performed with immunoSEQ multiplex PCR; in TCRdb, only in-frame clones are kept and a portion is missing. The data show under 150,000 clones, more than 60% seen once. This clone has at least ten counts. This chain links TRBV6-2 or TRBV6-3 with TRBJ2-3, with 8 bases lining up with TRBD2. The TCR was taken from a man aged 80 or over with acute or convalescent COVID-19. Input material: peripheral blood. CDR3 protein: CASSGGASTDTQYF. The CDR3 DNA reads TGTGCCAGCAGCGGGGGGGCTAGCACAGATACGCAGTATTTT.